Below, 19 T cell receptor beta chains from the same sample are listed, as sequenced in a study of glioma-infiltrating T cells. TCR alpha and beta CDR3 regions were amplified from RNA using iRepertoire nested multiplex PCR. One entry per CDR3 protein results from TCRdb running MiXCR on the multiplex PCR reads. Of around 390,000 distinct CDR3 sequences detected, 41% appear once; the ten largest clones hold 12%. Sequencing input: glioma tissue, nonneoplastic brain tissue, or PBMCs (not recorded which). These receptors came from a human donor with low-grade glioma or glioblastoma, undergoing nonglioma brain surgery, or in good health (not recorded which).

This clonotype was seen a few times. The rearrangement joins TRBV5-1 to TRBJ2-1; 7 positions match TRBD2. Germline V gene sequence: CDR1 SGHRS, CDR2 YFSETQ. CDR3 length: 16 amino acids. The trim removed 0 bases at V and 4 bases at J, leaving 7 bases unmatched. CDR3 residues: CASSLEPASGYNEQFF. The CDR3 DNA is TGCGCCAGCAGCTTGGAACCGGCTAGCGGTTACAATGAGCAGTTCTTC.

This clonotype was picked up one time. Possible read error: a much larger clone is one base away. The chain carries TRBV28 and TRBJ1-5; 10 bases fit TRBD1. Trimming removed 4 bases from V and 15 bases from J; junction bases left unmatched: 9. The length of the CDR3 is 13 residues. The germline V gene has CDR1 MDHEN and CDR2 SYDVKM. Here the CDR3 DNA reads TGTGCCAGCAGTTCATGGGGGGGACAGGGGTGGCATTTT. Translating it yields CASSSWGGQGWHF.

The gene calls are TRBV18 and TRBJ2-7, with D hard to call. The CDR3 is 14 residues long. Per germline, CDR1 KGHSH and CDR2 LQKENI. V was trimmed by 2 bases and J by 4 bases, leaving 12 bases between them. The CDR3 region has the DNA TGTGCCAGCTCACCATCGACGGAGAATTACGAGCAGTACTTC. Protein product: CASSPSTENYEQYF.

Points on this clonotype: A read error may be the cause here, since a much bigger clone is one base away. This CDR3 is missing its conserved last phenylalanine or tryptophan, likely due to a read error. The chain links TRBV27 to TRBJ2-1, with 9 bases lining up with TRBD2. V shed 3 bases, J shed 2 bases, and the junction held 8 bases outside the gene matches. The CDR3 loop spans 17 amino acids. Germline V lookup: CDR1 MNHEY, CDR2 SMNVEV (reference sequence). The DNA of the CDR3 is TGTGCCAGCAGTTTTAGCGGGAGCCTAGTAGCCTACAATGAGCAGTTCTTA. The encoded protein is CASSFSGSLVAYNEQFL.

This clonotype was picked up many times. The chain uses TRBV20-1 and TRBJ2-5; D uncertain. The CDR3 totals 13 residues. Germline V gene lookup returns CDR1 DFQATT and CDR2 SNEGSKA (reference sequence). V was shortened by 6 bases and J by 4 bases, with 15 bases between the two germline ends. CDR3 sequence reads: CSARPRAVETQYF. For the CDR3, the DNA is TGCAGTGCCCGCCCCCGGGCCGTAGAGACCCAGTACTTC.

The chain links TRBV20-1 to TRBJ1-2, with 8 bases that match TRBD1. V trimming: 0 bases; J trimming: 6 bases; junction bases outside the gene matches: 9. There are 15 residues in the CDR3. Germline V lookup: CDR1 DFQATT, CDR2 SNEGSKA (reference sequence). The CDR3 coding sequence is TGCAGTGCTAGAGATTACAGGGGGTTCATGGATGGCTACACCTTC. It encodes CSARDYRGFMDGYTF.

This clonotype was seen ten or more times. The chain uses TRBV2 and TRBJ1-1; D possibly corresponds to TRBD1 (6 bases). The V end lost 6 bases, the J end lost 0 bases, and 8 bases lay between the germline ends. The CDR3 is made up of 13 amino acids. Germline assignment: CDR1 SNHLY and CDR2 FYNNEI. As DNA, the CDR3 is TGTGCCAGCAGGGACAGCCTGAACACTGAAGCTTTCTTT. Translation gives CASRDSLNTEAFF.

This clonotype was detected many times. The genes are TRBV6-5 and TRBJ2-3; TRBD2 matches 7 bases. The CDR3 has 15 residues. V lost 0 bases to trimming and J lost 3 bases; unmatched junction nucleotides: 3. Per germline, CDR1 MNHEY and CDR2 SVGAGI. CDR3 sequence (DNA): TGTGCCAGCAGTTACTCGAGTAGCGGGACAGATACGCAGTATTTT. The encoded protein is CASSYSSSGTDTQYF.

A word on this clonotype: This clone may be a read error of a much larger clone one base away. The rearrangement links TRBV7-2 to TRBJ1-5; no reliable D call. CDR1 is SGHTA, CDR2 FQGNSA, per germline. The CDR3 is made up of 14 amino acids. The CDR3: CASSLRTVGQPEHF. The CDR3 bases are TGTGCCAGCAGCTTACGAACCGTCGGGCAGCCCGAGCATTTT.

In this sample, this clonotype turned up a few times. The rearrangement uses TRBV6-5 and TRBJ2-7; a weak D match, TRBD1 (6 bases). The V and J ends lost 2 bases and 3 bases respectively, with 11 bases between them. This CDR3 comprises 14 residues. Germline V gene data show CDR1 as MNHEY and CDR2 as SVGAGI. The CDR3 is CASSYDWGLYEQYF. CDR3 sequence (DNA): TGTGCCAGCAGTTACGATTGGGGGCTCTACGAGCAGTACTTC.

In regard to this clonotype: This sequence may be a read error, since a much larger clone differs from it by one base. This chain links TRBV27 with TRBJ1-5; D may be TRBD1 (5 bases). CDR1 is MNHEY and CDR2 is SMNVEV in the germline V gene (reference sequence). The CDR3 is 16 residues long. The CDR3 protein is CAGSFSHRTIGQPQHF. The CDR3 nucleotides read TGTGCCGGCAGTTTTTCTCACAGGACCATCGGTCAGCCCCAGCATTTT.

The rearrangement joins TRBV20-1 to TRBJ1-1; weak D call: TRBD1 (6 bases). The V gene's germline CDR1 is DFQATT and CDR2 SNEGSKA (reference sequence). Trimming removed 1 base at V and 0 bases at J, with 12 bases between. This CDR3 region has 15 residues. Here the CDR3 reads CSARVPGAVNTEAFF. DNA for the CDR3: TGCAGTGCTAGAGTGCCAGGGGCGGTGAACACTGAAGCTTTCTTT.

The chain has TRBV20-1 and TRBJ2-3, with 9 bases matching TRBD1. In germline, CDR1 is DFQATT, CDR2 SNEGSKA (reference sequence). CDR3 length: 15 amino acids. J was trimmed by 4 bases and V by 4 bases; bases with no gene match: 9. As DNA, the CDR3 is TGCAGTGCTACAACCGGGACAGGGAAGCCAGATACGCAGTATTTT. Protein product: CSATTGTGKPDTQYF.

This clonotype was seen only a few times. The J gene is TRBJ2-3, the V gene TRBV6-2 or TRBV6-3; TRBD2 matches at 10 bases. CDR1 and CDR2 from the germline V gene are MNHEY and SVGEGT. Germline trimming cut 6 bases from V and 0 bases from J; bases unmatched to any gene: 9. This CDR3 spans 17 amino acids. As DNA, the CDR3 is TGTGCCAGCAGCCCTCCGGGACTAGCGTCTAGCACAGATACGCAGTATTTT. Protein sequence: CASSPPGLASSTDTQYF.

The CDR3: CATSGFAGTSTDTQYF. The CDR3 DNA reads TGTGCCACCAGTGGTTTCGCAGGAACTAGCACAGATACGCAGTATTTT. The gene calls are TRBV24-1 and TRBJ2-3; D is undetermined. V was clipped by 5 bases and J by 0 bases, with 14 bases between them. Germline V lookup: CDR1 KGHDR, CDR2 SFDVKD. This CDR3 region has 16 residues.

Turning to this clonotype: One end of the junction varies from germline; a read error may be responsible. This chain links TRBV6-2 or TRBV6-3 with TRBJ1-1; no clear D gene. The germline V gene has CDR1 MNHEY and CDR2 SVGEGT. This CDR3 spans 15 amino acids. The CDR3 DNA is TGTGCCAGCAGTTACTCGTTCAGGCCGAACATTGAAGCTTTCTTT. It codes for CASSYSFRPNIEAFF.

The chain uses TRBV11-2 and TRBJ2-7; D is undetermined. The germline gives CDR1 SGHAT, CDR2 FQNNGV. Trimming left V 5 bases short and J 6 bases short, with 5 bases between. This CDR3 has 10 amino acids. CDR3 in DNA: TGTGCCAGCAGCCAAAGCGAGCAGTACTTC. Amino acid sequence: CASSQSEQYF.

V is TRBV6-2 or TRBV6-3 and J is TRBJ2-7; D might be TRBD2 (5 bases). Looked up from germline, CDR1 is MNHEY and CDR2 is SVGEGT. There are 15 residues in the CDR3. V lost 2 bases, J lost 7 bases, and 18 bases lay in between. This chain's CDR3 is CASSYGGPRFNEQYF. CDR3 DNA sequence: TGTGCCAGCAGTTACGGCGGGCCAAGGTTCAATGAGCAGTACTTC.

The chain couples TRBV18 to TRBJ2-7; 7 bases are a match to TRBD2. The CDR3 has 15 amino acids. CDR1 is KGHSH and CDR2 is LQKENI in the germline V gene. Trimming cost V 2 bases and J 3 bases; bases outside gene matches: 7. DNA for the CDR3: TGTGCCAGCTCACCAAGGGAGGGCTGGGGCTACGAGCAGTACTTC. It is translated as CASSPREGWGYEQYF.